This T cell receptor beta chain was observed in a study of CD8 T cells in Susac syndrome. RNA totalling roughly 0.45 to 1 ug underwent reverse transcription with random hexamers. TCRdb analysed the immunoSEQ multiplex PCR reads with MiXCR anew, one entry per CDR3 protein. Altogether a few hundred thousand distinct CDR3 sequences are present, around 95% being singletons, with the ten largest covering around 0.082%. Germline V CDR1 and CDR2: SGHRS, YFSETQ. Trimming took 5 bases from V and 5 from J, leaving 10 bases between them. The CDR3 contains 12 residues. This TCR came from a human donor with multiple sclerosis. The V gene is TRBV5-1, the J gene TRBJ1-1; D remains unclear. The sample taken for sequencing was CD4+ T cells from PBMCs. The CDR3 DNA reads as TGCGCCAGCAGTGATAGGGTGACTGAAGCTTTCTTT. Its translation is CASSDRVTEAFF. Full variable domain (outside the CDR3, taken from reference TRBV5-1 and TRBJ1-1): KAGVTQTPRYLIKTRGQQVTLSCSPISGHRSVSWYQQTPGQGLQFLFEYFSETQRNKGNFPGRFSGRQFSNSRSEMNVSTLELGDSALYLCASSDRVTEAFFGQGTRLTVV.